The source of this T cell receptor (beta chain) is a study of T cell clones after liver transplantation. Looking at the study overall: Apart from three HCV-positive recipients, transplants were for non-autoimmune, non-viral reasons. Samples came pre-transplant, pre-randomization before withdrawal, and post-randomization after withdrawal ended.

Study outcomes and limitations: Circulating graft-donor-reactive CD4 TCRbeta sequences fell significantly post-transplant in most of the 8 subjects. Post-transplant time points were not standardized, so conclusions are preliminary.

Germline V gives CDR1 SEHNR, CDR2 FQNEAQ (reference sequence). Deletions cut 3 bases from V and 6 bases from J, with 16 bases between. The CDR3 sequence is 15 residues long. This table comes from immunoSEQ multiplex PCR, and its TCRdb copy is limited to in-frame clones, with some not included. The sample has just over 60,000 clones, about two thirds seen once. Of note for this clone: What it recognizes is unknown.

The clonotype was recovered from a human donor who received a liver transplant. Material: CD4+ T cells from blood, obtained before liver transplant. This chain connects TRBV7-9 to TRBJ2-3; weak D call: TRBD1 (5 bases). The CDR3 loop reads CASSFLGDSRDTQYF. In nucleotides, the CDR3 is TGTGCCAGCAGCTTCTTAGGGGATTCAAGGGATACGCAGTATTTT. Full variable domain (rest looked up from reference TRBV7-9 and TRBJ2-3): DTGVSQNPRHKITKRGQNVTFRCDPISEHNRLYWYRQTLGQGPEFLTYFQNEAQLEKSRLLSDRFSAERPKGSFSTLEIQRTEQGDSAMYLCASSFLGDSRDTQYFGPGTRLTVL.